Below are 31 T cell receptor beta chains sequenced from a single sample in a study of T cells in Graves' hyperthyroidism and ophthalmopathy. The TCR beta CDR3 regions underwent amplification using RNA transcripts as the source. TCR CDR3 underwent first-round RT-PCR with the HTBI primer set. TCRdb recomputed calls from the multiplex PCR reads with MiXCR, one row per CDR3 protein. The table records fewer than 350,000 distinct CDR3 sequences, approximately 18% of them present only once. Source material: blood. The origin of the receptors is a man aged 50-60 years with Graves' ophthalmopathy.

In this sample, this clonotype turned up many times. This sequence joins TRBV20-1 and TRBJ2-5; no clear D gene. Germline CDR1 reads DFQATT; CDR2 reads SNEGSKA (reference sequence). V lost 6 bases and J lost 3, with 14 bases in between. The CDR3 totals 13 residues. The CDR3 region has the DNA TGCAGTGCCACGACTTATTTAAAAGAGACCCAGTACTTC. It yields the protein CSATTYLKETQYF.

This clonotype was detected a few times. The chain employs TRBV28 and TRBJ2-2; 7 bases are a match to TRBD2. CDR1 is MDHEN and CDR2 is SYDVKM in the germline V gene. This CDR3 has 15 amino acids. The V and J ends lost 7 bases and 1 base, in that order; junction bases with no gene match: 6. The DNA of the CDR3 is TGTGCCAGCAAGGGCGGGAGTAGGAACACCGGGGAGCTGTTTTTT. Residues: CASKGGSRNTGELFF. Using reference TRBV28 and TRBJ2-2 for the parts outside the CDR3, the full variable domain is DVKVTQSSRYLVKRTGEKVFLECVQDMDHENMFWYRQDPGLGLRLIYFSYDVKMKEKGDIPEGYSVSREKKERFSLILESASTNQTSMYLCASKGGSRNTGELFFGEGSRLTVL.

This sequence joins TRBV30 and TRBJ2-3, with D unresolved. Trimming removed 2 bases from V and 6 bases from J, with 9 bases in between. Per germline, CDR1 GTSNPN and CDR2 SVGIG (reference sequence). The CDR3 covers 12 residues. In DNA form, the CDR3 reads TGTGCCTGGAGTCTAGGGCAGGATACGCAGTATTTT. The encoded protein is CAWSLGQDTQYF.

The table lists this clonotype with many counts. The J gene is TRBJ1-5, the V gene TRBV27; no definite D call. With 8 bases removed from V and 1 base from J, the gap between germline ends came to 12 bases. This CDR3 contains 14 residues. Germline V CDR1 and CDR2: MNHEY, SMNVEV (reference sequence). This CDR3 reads CASGAVVSNQPQHF. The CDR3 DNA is TGTGCCAGCGGCGCGGTGGTAAGCAATCAGCCCCAGCATTTT.

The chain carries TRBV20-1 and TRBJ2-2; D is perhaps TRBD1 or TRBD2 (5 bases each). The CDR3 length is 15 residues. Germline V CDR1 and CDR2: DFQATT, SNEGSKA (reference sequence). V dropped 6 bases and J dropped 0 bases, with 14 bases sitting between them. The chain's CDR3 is CSATRDQTNTGELFF. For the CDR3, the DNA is TGCAGTGCCACCCGGGACCAAACGAACACCGGGGAGCTGTTTTTT.

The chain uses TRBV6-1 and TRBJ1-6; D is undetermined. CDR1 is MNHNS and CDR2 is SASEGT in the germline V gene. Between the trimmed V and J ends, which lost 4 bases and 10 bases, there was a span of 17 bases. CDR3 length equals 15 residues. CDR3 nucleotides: TGTGCCAGCAGTGTCCGGGCTCCCGGGAGCTCACCCCTCCACTTT. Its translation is CASSVRAPGSSPLHF.

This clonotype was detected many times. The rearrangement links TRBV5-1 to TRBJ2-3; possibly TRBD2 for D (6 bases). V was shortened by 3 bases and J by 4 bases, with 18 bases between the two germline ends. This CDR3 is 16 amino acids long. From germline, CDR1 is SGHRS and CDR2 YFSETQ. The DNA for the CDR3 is TGCGCCAGCAGCTCACGAACCGGGAGAGGGGCAGATACGCAGTATTTT. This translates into CASSSRTGRGADTQYF.

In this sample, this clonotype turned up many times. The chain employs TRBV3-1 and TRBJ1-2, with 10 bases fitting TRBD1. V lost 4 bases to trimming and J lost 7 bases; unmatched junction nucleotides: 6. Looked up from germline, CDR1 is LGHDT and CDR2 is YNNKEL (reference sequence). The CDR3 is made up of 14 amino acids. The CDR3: CASSPGQGESGYTF. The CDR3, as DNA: TGTGCCAGCAGCCCCGGACAGGGGGAGAGTGGCTACACCTTC.

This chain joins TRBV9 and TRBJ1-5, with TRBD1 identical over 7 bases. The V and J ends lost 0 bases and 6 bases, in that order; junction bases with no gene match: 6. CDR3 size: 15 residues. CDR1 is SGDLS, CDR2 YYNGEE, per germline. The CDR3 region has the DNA TGTGCCAGCAGCGTAGAAGGGGGCGCGGGTCAGCCCCAGCATTTT. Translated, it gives CASSVEGGAGQPQHF. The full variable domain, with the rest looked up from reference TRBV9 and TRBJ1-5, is DSGVTQTPKHLITATGQRVTLRCSPRSGDLSVYWYQQSLDQGLQFLIQYYNGEERAKGNILERFSAQQFPDLHSELNLSSLELGDSALYFCASSVEGGAGQPQHFGDGTRLSIL.

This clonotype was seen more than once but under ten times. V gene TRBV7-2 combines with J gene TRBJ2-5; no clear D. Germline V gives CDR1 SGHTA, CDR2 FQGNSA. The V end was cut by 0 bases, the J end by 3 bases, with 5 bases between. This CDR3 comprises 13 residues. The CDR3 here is CASSLAVKETQYF. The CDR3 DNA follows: TGTGCCAGCAGCTTAGCGGTCAAAGAGACCCAGTACTTC.

CDR3 sequence: CASSELGRERETQYF. Here the CDR3 DNA reads TGCGCCAGCAGTGAATTGGGGCGAGAGCGAGAGACCCAGTACTTC. The rearrangement uses TRBV10-2 and TRBJ2-5; the D gene is possibly TRBD1 (5 bases). V dropped 3 bases and J dropped 4 bases, with 15 bases sitting between them. Germline values: CDR1 WSHSY, CDR2 SAAADI. The CDR3 has 15 residues.

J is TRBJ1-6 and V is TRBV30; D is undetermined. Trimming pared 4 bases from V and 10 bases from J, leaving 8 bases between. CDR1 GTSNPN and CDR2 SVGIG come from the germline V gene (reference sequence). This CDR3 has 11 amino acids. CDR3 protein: CAWNFQSPLHF. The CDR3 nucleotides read TGTGCCTGGAATTTCCAGTCACCCCTCCACTTT.

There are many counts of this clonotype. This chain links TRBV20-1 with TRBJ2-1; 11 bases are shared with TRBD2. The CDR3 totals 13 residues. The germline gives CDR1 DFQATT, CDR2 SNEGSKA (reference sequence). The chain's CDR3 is CTMTSGIYNEQFF. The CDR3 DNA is TGCACTATGACTAGCGGGATATACAATGAGCAGTTCTTC.

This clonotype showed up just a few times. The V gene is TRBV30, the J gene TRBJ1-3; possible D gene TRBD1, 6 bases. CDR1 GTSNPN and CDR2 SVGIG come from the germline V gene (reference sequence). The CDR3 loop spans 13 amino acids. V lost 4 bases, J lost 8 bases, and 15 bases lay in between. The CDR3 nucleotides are TGTGCCTGGACTACGGGGGGCAGGGACACCATATATTTT. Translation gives CAWTTGGRDTIYF.

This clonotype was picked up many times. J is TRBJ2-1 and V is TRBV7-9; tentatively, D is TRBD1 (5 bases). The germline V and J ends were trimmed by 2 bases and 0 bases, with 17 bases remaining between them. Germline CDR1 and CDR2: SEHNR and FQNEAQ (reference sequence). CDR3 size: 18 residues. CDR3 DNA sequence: TGTGCCAGCAGCTTATCCCACCTGGGGCGGAGCTCCTACAATGAGCAGTTCTTC. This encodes CASSLSHLGRSSYNEQFF.

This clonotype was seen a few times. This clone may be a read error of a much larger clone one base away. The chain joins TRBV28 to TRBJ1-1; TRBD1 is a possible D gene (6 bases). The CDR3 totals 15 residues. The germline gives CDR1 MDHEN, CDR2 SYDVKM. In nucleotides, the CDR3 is TGTGCCAGCAGTTCCCCAGGGGCGAAGAACACTGAAACTTTCTTT. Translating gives CASSSPGAKNTETFF. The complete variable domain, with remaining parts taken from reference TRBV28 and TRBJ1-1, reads DVKVTQSSRYLVKRTGEKVFLECVQDMDHENMFWYRQDPGLGLRLIYFSYDVKMKEKGDIPEGYSVSREKKERFSLILESASTNQTSMYLCASSSPGAKNTETFFGQGTRLTVV.

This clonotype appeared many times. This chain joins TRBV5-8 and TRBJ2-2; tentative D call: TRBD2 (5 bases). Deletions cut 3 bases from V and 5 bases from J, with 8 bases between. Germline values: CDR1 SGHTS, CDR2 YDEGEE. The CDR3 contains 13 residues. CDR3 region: CASSSDLTGELFF. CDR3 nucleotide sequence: TGTGCCAGCAGCTCGGACTTAACCGGGGAGCTGTTTTTT.

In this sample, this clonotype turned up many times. CDR3 nucleotide sequence: TGTGCCTGGAGTGTCCCCAGCGGGAGGGCCAATGAGCAGTTCTTC. This encodes CAWSVPSGRANEQFF. The V and J genes are TRBV30 and TRBJ2-1; 10 nucleotides align to TRBD2. Germline V CDR1 and CDR2: GTSNPN, SVGIG (reference sequence). Trimming cost V 0 bases and J 6 bases; bases outside gene matches: 5. The length of the CDR3 is 15 residues.

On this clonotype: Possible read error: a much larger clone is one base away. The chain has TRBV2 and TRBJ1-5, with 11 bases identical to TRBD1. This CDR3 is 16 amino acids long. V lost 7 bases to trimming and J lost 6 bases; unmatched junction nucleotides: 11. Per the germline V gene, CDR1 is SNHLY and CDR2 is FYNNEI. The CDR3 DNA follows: TGTGCCAGCAATGACTCCGGGACAGGGGGTTTTCAGCCCCAGCATTTT. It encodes CASNDSGTGGFQPQHF.

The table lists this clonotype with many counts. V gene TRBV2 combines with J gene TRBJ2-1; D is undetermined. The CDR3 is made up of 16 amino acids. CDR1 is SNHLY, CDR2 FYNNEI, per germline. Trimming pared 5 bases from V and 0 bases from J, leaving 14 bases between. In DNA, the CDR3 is TGTGCCAGCAGTCATCGGACGGTAAGCTCCTACAATGAGCAGTTCTTC. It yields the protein CASSHRTVSSYNEQFF.

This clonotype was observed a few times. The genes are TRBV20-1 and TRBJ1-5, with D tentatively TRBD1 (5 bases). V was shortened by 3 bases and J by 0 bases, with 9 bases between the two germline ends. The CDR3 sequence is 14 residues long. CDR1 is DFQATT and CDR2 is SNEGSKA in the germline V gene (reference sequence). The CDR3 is CSARDIYSNQPQHF. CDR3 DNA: TGCAGTGCTAGGGACATATATAGCAATCAGCCCCAGCATTTT.

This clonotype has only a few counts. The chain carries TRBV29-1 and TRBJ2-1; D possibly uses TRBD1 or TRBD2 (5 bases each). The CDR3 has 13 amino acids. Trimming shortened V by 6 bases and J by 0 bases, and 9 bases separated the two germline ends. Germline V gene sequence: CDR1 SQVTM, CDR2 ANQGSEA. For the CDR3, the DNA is TGCAGCGTCCGGGGACGCTCCTACAATGAGCAGTTCTTC. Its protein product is CSVRGRSYNEQFF.

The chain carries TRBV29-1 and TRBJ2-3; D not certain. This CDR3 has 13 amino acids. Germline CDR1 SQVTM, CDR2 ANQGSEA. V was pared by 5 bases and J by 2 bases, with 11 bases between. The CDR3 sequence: CSVIRSDTDTQYF. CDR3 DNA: TGCAGCGTTATACGGTCAGACACAGATACGCAGTATTTT.

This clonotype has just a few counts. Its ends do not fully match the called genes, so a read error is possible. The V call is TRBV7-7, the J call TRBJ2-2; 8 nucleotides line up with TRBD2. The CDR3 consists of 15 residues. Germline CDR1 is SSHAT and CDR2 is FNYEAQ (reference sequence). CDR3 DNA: TGTGCTAGCAGCTTAACGGGAGGGGGCACCGGGGAGCTGTTTTTT. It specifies CASSLTGGGTGELFF.

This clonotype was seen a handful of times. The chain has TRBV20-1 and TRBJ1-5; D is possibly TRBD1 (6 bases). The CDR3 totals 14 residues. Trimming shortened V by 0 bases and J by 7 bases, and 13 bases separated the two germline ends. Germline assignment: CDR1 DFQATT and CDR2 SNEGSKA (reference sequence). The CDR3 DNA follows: TGCAGTGCTAGAGATGCGGCAGGGACACAGCCCCAGCATTTT. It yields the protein CSARDAAGTQPQHF.

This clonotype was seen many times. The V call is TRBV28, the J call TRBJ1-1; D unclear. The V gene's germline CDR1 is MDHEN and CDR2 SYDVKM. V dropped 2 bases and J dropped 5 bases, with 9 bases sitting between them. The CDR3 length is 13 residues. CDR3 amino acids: CASSLPTRTEAFF. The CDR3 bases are TGTGCCAGCAGTTTACCCACGAGGACTGAAGCTTTCTTT. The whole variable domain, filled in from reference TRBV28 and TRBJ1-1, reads DVKVTQSSRYLVKRTGEKVFLECVQDMDHENMFWYRQDPGLGLRLIYFSYDVKMKEKGDIPEGYSVSREKKERFSLILESASTNQTSMYLCASSLPTRTEAFFGQGTRLTVV.

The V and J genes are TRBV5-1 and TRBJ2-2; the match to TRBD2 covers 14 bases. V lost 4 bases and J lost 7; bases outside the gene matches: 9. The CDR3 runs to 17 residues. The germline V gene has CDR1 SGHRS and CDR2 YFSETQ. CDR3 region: CASSGGLAGVRDGELFF. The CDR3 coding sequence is TGCGCCAGCAGCGGGGGACTAGCGGGAGTGCGGGACGGGGAGCTGTTTTTT.

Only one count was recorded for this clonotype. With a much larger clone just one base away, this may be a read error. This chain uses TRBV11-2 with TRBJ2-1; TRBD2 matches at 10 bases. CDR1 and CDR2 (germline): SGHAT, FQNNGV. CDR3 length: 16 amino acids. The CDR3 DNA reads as TGTGCCAGCAGCTTCCTCACTAGCGGGAACTTCAATGTGCAGTTCTTC. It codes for CASSFLTSGNFNVQFF.

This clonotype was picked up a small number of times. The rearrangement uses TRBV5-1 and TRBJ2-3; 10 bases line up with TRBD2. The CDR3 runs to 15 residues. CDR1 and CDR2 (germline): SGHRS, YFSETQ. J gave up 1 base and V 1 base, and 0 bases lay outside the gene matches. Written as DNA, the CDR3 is TGCGCCAGCAGCTTGACTAGCGGGGGCACAGATACGCAGTATTTT. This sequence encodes CASSLTSGGTDTQYF.

The CDR3 region has the DNA TGTGCCACGGCCAGGACGGAGGCGCGGGGCGGGGGTGAGCAGTTCTTC. Its protein is CATARTEARGGGEQFF. The rearrangement links TRBV10-3 to TRBJ2-1; 7 bases fit TRBD2. CDR3 length equals 16 residues. Germline V gene data show CDR1 as ENHRY and CDR2 as SYGVKD. Germline trimming cut 10 bases from V and 9 bases from J; bases unmatched to any gene: 21.

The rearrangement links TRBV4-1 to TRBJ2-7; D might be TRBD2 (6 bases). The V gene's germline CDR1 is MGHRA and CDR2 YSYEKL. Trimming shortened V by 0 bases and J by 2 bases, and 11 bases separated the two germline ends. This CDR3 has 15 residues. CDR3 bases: TGCGCCAGCAGCCAAGATCGAACTAGCACCTACGAGCAGTACTTC. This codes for CASSQDRTSTYEQYF.